Each of the 27 T cell receptor beta chains below was sequenced from the same sample in a study of blood T cell repertoires in COVID-19. Sequencing was performed with immunoSEQ multiplex PCR; in TCRdb, only in-frame clones are kept and a portion is missing. This table has fewer than 200,000 clones, around 85% appearing once. The sample was peripheral blood. These receptors originate from a man aged 55 to 69 who had recovered from COVID-19.

The V and J genes are TRBV7-2 and TRBJ2-5; 7 nucleotides line up with TRBD2. CDR1 SGHTA and CDR2 FQGNSA come from the germline V gene. V shed 0 bases, J shed 2 bases, and the junction held 3 bases outside the gene matches. The CDR3 extends over 15 amino acids. CDR3 coding DNA: TGTGCCAGCAGCTTAGCGCAGGGAGGGCAAGAGACCCAGTACTTC. Translating it yields CASSLAQGGQETQYF.

The rearrangement links TRBV6-6 to TRBJ2-3; a possible D gene is TRBD2 (6 bases). Germline V gene sequence: CDR1 MNHNY, CDR2 SVGAGI (reference sequence). V was cut by 4 bases and J by 2 bases, with 10 bases left in between. This CDR3 contains 14 residues. The CDR3 protein is CASSWGLSTDTQYF. The CDR3, as DNA: TGTGCCAGCAGTTGGGGACTTTCCACAGATACGCAGTATTTT.

The count of this clone is one. For the CDR3, the DNA is TGTGCCACCAGCAGAGACAGGGGGAGCTTGAAAGAACTGTTTTTT. It translates to CATSRDRGSLKELFF. This chain uses TRBV15 with TRBJ1-4; 7 bases agree with TRBD1. This CDR3 is built from 15 residues. The V gene end was trimmed by 0 bases and the J gene end by 12 bases; junction bases not matched to a gene: 10. Germline V gene sequence: CDR1 LNHNV, CDR2 YYDKDF (reference sequence).

The chain recombines TRBV19 with TRBJ2-6, with 8 bases identical to TRBD1. The germline CDR1 and CDR2 sequences are LNHDA and SQIVND (reference sequence). The junction had 3 bases not matched to a gene; V was cut back by 5 bases and J by 0 bases. The CDR3 has 16 amino acids. CDR3 DNA sequence: TGTGCCAGTAGTTCGGGACAGGACTCTGGGGCCAACGTCCTGACTTTC. Amino acids: CASSSGQDSGANVLTF.

In this sample, this clone turned up a few times. V gene TRBV12-3 or TRBV12-4 combines with J gene TRBJ1-4; TRBD1 is a possible D gene (5 bases). The V end lost 9 bases, the J end lost 3 bases, and 8 bases lay between the germline ends. The CDR3 spans 12 residues. CDR3 sequence reads: CASRGANEKLFF. The CDR3 bases are TGTGCCAGTAGGGGTGCTAATGAAAAACTGTTTTTT.

A few counts support this clone. The V and J genes are TRBV6-5 and TRBJ2-7; 8 bases match TRBD2. This CDR3 region has 14 residues. Germline CDR1 is MNHEY and CDR2 is SVGAGI. The V segment lost 2 bases and the J segment 6 bases; nucleotides outside the gene matches: 6. The CDR3 spells CASSYAGGVREQYF. CDR3 sequence (DNA): TGTGCCAGCAGTTACGCGGGGGGCGTCCGCGAGCAGTACTTC.

The rearrangement joins TRBV20-1 to TRBJ2-5; D is ambiguous. Germline CDR1 DFQATT, CDR2 SNEGSKA (reference sequence). Trimming removed 0 bases from V and 5 bases from J, with 4 bases in between. The CDR3 spans 11 residues. The DNA of the CDR3 is TGCAGTGCTAGAGATCTCGAGACCCAGTACTTC. This gives the protein CSARDLETQYF.

The chain carries TRBV19 and TRBJ1-1; D not resolved. Trimming took off 5 bases at V and 2 bases at J, with 9 bases between the two ends. This CDR3 has 13 amino acids. Germline V lookup: CDR1 LNHDA, CDR2 SQIVND (reference sequence). The CDR3 coding sequence is TGTGCCAGTAGTGCGCGGAGCAACACTGAAGCTTTCTTT. This sequence encodes CASSARSNTEAFF.

CDR3 DNA: TGTGCCAGCAGTTCGGGACAGGGGGCAAGGACTGAAGCTTTCTTT. It specifies CASSSGQGARTEAFF. The chain recombines TRBV6-2 or TRBV6-3 with TRBJ1-1; 12 bases are a match to TRBD1. V gave up 4 bases and J gave up 5 bases; unmatched junction bases: 5. The CDR3 is 15 residues long. CDR1 and CDR2 from the germline V gene are MNHEY and SVGEGT.

This clone was observed a handful of times. The chain employs TRBV3-1 (or the pseudogene TRBV3-2) and TRBJ2-1; 10 positions match TRBD2. Germline CDR1 LGHDT, CDR2 YNNKEL (reference sequence). CDR3 size: 14 residues. Trimming at V came to 5 bases and at J to 4 bases, leaving 2 bases not matched to a gene. The CDR3 protein is CASSGTSEYNEQFF. The CDR3 DNA follows: TGTGCCAGCAGCGGGACTAGCGAATACAATGAGCAGTTCTTC.

CDR3 region: CASRRRGQGGSETQYF. The CDR3 DNA reads TGTGCCAGTAGAAGGAGGGGACAGGGGGGTTCGGAGACCCAGTACTTC. The V call is TRBV19, the J call TRBJ2-5, with TRBD1 identical over 11 bases. Unmatched junction bases numbered 11, after V lost 6 bases and J lost 5 bases. This CDR3 contains 16 residues. Looked up from germline, CDR1 is LNHDA and CDR2 is SQIVND (reference sequence).

The chain combines TRBV9 with TRBJ2-1; possible D gene TRBD2, 5 bases. Trimming pared 8 bases from V and 6 bases from J, leaving 12 bases between. From germline, CDR1 is SGDLS and CDR2 YYNGEE. This CDR3 is built from 12 residues. CDR3 DNA sequence: TGTGCCAGTGGACTTACCTCCAATGAGCAGTTCTTC. Translated, it gives CASGLTSNEQFF.

This clone was counted a single time. The gene calls are TRBV24-1 and TRBJ2-2, with TRBD1 matching over 9 bases. Unmatched junction bases numbered 6, after V lost 3 bases and J lost 2 bases. Looked up from germline, CDR1 is KGHDR and CDR2 is SFDVKD. The CDR3 spans 17 residues. CDR3 amino acids: CATSDPGTGKNTGELFF. Here the CDR3 DNA reads TGTGCCACCAGTGATCCGGGGACAGGGAAAAACACCGGGGAGCTGTTTTTT.

The V gene is TRBV7-2, the J gene TRBJ1-2; D is ambiguous. The germline V gene has CDR1 SGHTA and CDR2 FQGNSA. Between the trimmed V and J ends, which lost 1 base and 0 bases, there was a span of 9 bases. CDR3 length equals 15 residues. CDR3 nucleotides: TGTGCCAGCAGCTTAGGGGCAGGTCCTAACTATGGCTACACCTTC. Its protein product is CASSLGAGPNYGYTF.

This clone was observed a few times. The V gene is TRBV5-5, the J gene TRBJ1-1; 10 bases fit TRBD1. The germline V gene encodes CDR1 SGHKS and CDR2 YYEKEE (reference sequence). The CDR3 length is 15 residues. V was pared by 4 bases and J by 6 bases, with 9 bases of the junction left unmatched. The CDR3 protein is CASSVWTGGVSEAFF. For the CDR3, the DNA is TGTGCCAGCAGCGTGTGGACAGGGGGAGTATCTGAAGCTTTCTTT.

V and J are TRBV6-5 and TRBJ1-2; a weak D match, TRBD1 (5 bases). Germline loops: CDR1 MNHEY, CDR2 SVGAGI. V was shortened by 7 bases and J by 6 bases, with 15 bases between the two germline ends. The CDR3 spans 13 residues. CDR3 DNA sequence: TGTGCCAGCACGCGCGGGGCCTCCCATGGCTACACCTTC. Its translation: CASTRGASHGYTF.

The chain links TRBV19 to TRBJ1-1; no clear D. Germline V gives CDR1 LNHDA, CDR2 SQIVND (reference sequence). CDR3 length: 13 amino acids. The V end lost 5 bases, the J end lost 4 bases, and 11 bases lay between the germline ends. The CDR3 sequence: CASSARSTTEAFF. CDR3 nucleotide sequence: TGTGCCAGTAGTGCCCGGTCAACCACTGAAGCTTTCTTT.

The chain has TRBV18 and TRBJ2-7; TRBD1 matches 7 bases. The V segment lost 6 bases and the J segment 2 bases; nucleotides outside the gene matches: 13. The CDR3 length is 16 residues. The germline V gene encodes CDR1 KGHSH and CDR2 LQKENI. CDR3 sequence reads: CASSLRRQGEPYEQYF. DNA for the CDR3: TGTGCCAGCTCTCTGAGAAGACAGGGAGAACCCTACGAGCAGTACTTC. The whole variable domain, remainder taken from reference TRBV18 and TRBJ2-7, is NAGVMQNPRHLVRRRGQEARLRCSPMKGHSHVYWYRQLPEEGLKFMVYLQKENIIDESGMPKERFSAEFPKEGPSILRIQQVVRGDSAAYFCASSLRRQGEPYEQYFGPGTRLTVT.

This chain joins TRBV6-5 and TRBJ2-2, with 9 bases identical to TRBD1. V was clipped by 8 bases and J by 5 bases; unmatched bases: 9. CDR1 and CDR2 from the germline V gene are MNHEY and SVGAGI. The CDR3 loop spans 15 amino acids. The CDR3 region is CASGRDRGSTGELFF. CDR3 nucleotides: TGTGCCAGCGGGAGAGACAGGGGGAGTACCGGGGAGCTGTTTTTT.

The J gene is TRBJ1-1, the V gene TRBV6-2 or TRBV6-3, with D maybe TRBD1 (6 bases). The CDR3 has 14 residues. V lost 0 bases to trimming and J lost 10 bases, with 15 bases between them. The V gene's germline CDR1 is MNHEY and CDR2 SVGEGT. The CDR3 nucleotides are TGTGCCAGCAGTTACTCGAGTATGGGGGCGCGAGCTTTCTTT. Protein: CASSYSSMGARAFF.

The rearrangement links TRBV18 to TRBJ2-2; perhaps TRBD1 as D (6 bases). The V end was cut by 3 bases, the J end by 3 bases, with 14 bases between. The CDR3 is made up of 16 amino acids. Germline V gene data show CDR1 as KGHSH and CDR2 as LQKENI. The CDR3 reads CASSPQRTEDTGELFF. For the CDR3, the DNA is TGTGCCAGCTCACCGCAAAGGACAGAGGACACCGGGGAGCTGTTTTTT.

This chain uses TRBV5-6 with TRBJ2-1, with D perhaps TRBD2 (6 bases). The V gene's germline CDR1 is SGHDT and CDR2 YYEEEE. V lost 4 bases to trimming and J lost 2 bases, with 13 bases between them. This CDR3 has 15 amino acids. In nucleotides, the CDR3 is TGTGCCAGCAGCAGCAGGGACTCGACCTACAATGAGCAGTTCTTC. Protein product: CASSSRDSTYNEQFF.

The chain has TRBV11-2 and TRBJ1-5, with D possibly matching TRBD1 (6 bases). There are 14 residues in the CDR3. CDR1 and CDR2 (germline): SGHAT, FQNNGV. Trimming took 5 bases from V and 3 from J, leaving 11 bases between them. CDR3 sequence reads: CASSPGTPNQPQHF. CDR3 nucleotide sequence: TGTGCCAGCAGCCCGGGGACACCCAATCAGCCCCAGCATTTT.

This rearrangement joins TRBV5-1 to TRBJ1-2; possible D gene TRBD1, 6 bases. This CDR3 is 14 amino acids long. Trimming left V 0 bases short and J 6 bases short, with 12 bases between. Germline CDR1 and CDR2: SGHRS and YFSETQ. The CDR3 spells CASSLDGGRNGYTF. CDR3 bases: TGCGCCAGCAGCTTGGACGGGGGGCGGAATGGCTACACCTTC.

This clone was counted a few times. The CDR3 DNA sequence: TGTGCCAGCAGCTTAGGAACAGGGGTACCAAATGAAAAACTGTTTTTT. This encodes CASSLGTGVPNEKLFF. V gene TRBV7-8 combines with J gene TRBJ1-4; 7 positions agree with TRBD1. J lost 5 bases, V lost 1 base, and 7 bases had no gene match. Germline CDR1 reads SGHVS; CDR2 reads FQNEAQ. The CDR3 is 16 amino acids.

V and J are TRBV19 and TRBJ1-2; 10 nucleotides match TRBD1. Unmatched junction bases numbered 4, after V lost 5 bases and J lost 4 bases. This CDR3 has 14 amino acids. The V gene's germline CDR1 is LNHDA and CDR2 SQIVND (reference sequence). The CDR3 DNA follows: TGTGCCAGTAGTCCGACAGGGGGCCTCTATGGCTACACCTTC. Protein: CASSPTGGLYGYTF.

The chain joins TRBV4-1 to TRBJ2-1; D perhaps matches TRBD2 (5 bases). V dropped 0 bases and J dropped 8 bases, with 11 bases sitting between them. The germline V gene has CDR1 MGHRA and CDR2 YSYEKL. The CDR3 has 14 amino acids. This chain's CDR3 is CASSQELPRDEQFF. CDR3 in DNA: TGCGCCAGCAGCCAAGAACTCCCGAGGGATGAGCAGTTCTTC.